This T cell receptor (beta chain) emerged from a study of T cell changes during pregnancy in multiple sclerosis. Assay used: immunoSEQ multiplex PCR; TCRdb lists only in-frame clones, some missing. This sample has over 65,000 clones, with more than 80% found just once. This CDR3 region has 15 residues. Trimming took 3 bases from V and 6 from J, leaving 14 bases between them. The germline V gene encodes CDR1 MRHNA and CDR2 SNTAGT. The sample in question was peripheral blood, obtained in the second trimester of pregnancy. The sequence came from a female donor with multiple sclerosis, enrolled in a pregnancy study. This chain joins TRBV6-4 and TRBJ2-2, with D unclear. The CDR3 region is CASSEFTQSPGELFF. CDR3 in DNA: TGTGCCAGCAGTGAATTCACACAGTCTCCCGGGGAGCTGTTTTTT.